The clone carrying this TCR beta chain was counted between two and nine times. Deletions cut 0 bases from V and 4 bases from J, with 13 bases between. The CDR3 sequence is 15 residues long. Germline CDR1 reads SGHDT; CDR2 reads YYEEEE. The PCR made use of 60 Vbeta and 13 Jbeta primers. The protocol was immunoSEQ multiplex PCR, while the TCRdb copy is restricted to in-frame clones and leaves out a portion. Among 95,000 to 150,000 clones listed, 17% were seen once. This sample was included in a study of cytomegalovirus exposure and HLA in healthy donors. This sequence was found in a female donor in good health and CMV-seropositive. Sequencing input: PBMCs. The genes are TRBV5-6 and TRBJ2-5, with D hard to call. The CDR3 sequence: CASSLVRARVETQYF. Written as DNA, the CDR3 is TGTGCCAGCAGCTTGGTACGAGCCCGGGTAGAGACCCAGTACTTC.